This record looks at one T cell receptor (beta chain) sequence and its context. CDR3 length: 21 amino acids. Germline lookup yields CDR1 WNHNN and CDR2 SYGVQD (reference sequence). The J segment lost 2 bases and the V segment lost 3 bases, leaving 23 bases of the junction unmatched. In the original workflow: From reference gene primer amplification, estimates of nucleated cell counts were derived. Libraries were prepared by immunoSEQ multiplex PCR; TCRdb keeps only in-frame clonotypes and omits some of them. V and J calls and clone size are copied from that table; D and trimming were computed from the DNA. This sample has approximately 200,000 clones, with roughly 92% found just once. This sample is part of a study of blood T cell repertoires in COVID-19. Overall study context: The cDNA or gDNA used as material had been derived from T cells, B-cell-depleted T cells, or PBMCs.

J is TRBJ2-5 and V is TRBV10-1; 8 bases match TRBD2. Sequences were obtained from peripheral blood. The clonotype originates from a man aged 30 to 39 with COVID-19, enrolled during active disease. Written as DNA, the CDR3 is TGCGCCAGCAGTGATTTAGGTCCGGGGGGGGCCTCCACTACGCCACAAGAGACCCAGTACTTC. This encodes CASSDLGPGGASTTPQETQYF.